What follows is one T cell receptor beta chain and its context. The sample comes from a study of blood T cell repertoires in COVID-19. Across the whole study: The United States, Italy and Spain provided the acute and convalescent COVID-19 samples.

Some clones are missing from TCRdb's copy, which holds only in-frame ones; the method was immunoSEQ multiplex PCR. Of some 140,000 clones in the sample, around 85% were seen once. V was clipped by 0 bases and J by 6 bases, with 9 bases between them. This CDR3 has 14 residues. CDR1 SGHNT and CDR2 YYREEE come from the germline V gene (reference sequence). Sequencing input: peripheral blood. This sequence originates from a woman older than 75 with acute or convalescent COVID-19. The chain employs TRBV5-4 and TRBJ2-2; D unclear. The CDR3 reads CASSLDGRPGELFF. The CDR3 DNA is TGTGCCAGCAGCTTGGATGGCCGCCCCGGGGAGCTGTTTTTT.